The 12 T cell receptor beta chains listed next were all sequenced from one sample in a study of T cells in Graves' hyperthyroidism and ophthalmopathy. TCR beta CDR3 regions were amplified from RNA. An initial round of RT-PCR targeting the TCR CDR3 relied on the HTBI primer set. In TCRdb, the multiplex PCR reads were re-called with MiXCR into one record per CDR3 protein. The repertoire holds about 360,000 distinct CDR3 sequences, with under 15% as singletons. Sequences were obtained from blood. All receptors come from a woman under 30 with Graves' hyperthyroidism.

The sample holds many counts of this clonotype. The CDR3, as DNA: TGTGCCAGCAGTTATTTCATCAGGGAAGGGACAGATACGCAGTATTTT. Protein sequence: CASSYFIREGTDTQYF. This chain joins TRBV6-1 and TRBJ2-3; the D gene is possibly TRBD1 (5 bases). The CDR3 spans 16 residues. The germline V gene encodes CDR1 MNHNS and CDR2 SASEGT. The ends were cut back, 5 bases at V and 3 bases at J, with 18 bases in the middle.

Details on this clonotype: A much larger clone lies one base from this, so it may be a read error. The genes are TRBV3-1 and TRBJ2-2; D is unclear. CDR3 size: 13 residues. CDR1 is LGHDT and CDR2 is YNNKEL in the germline V gene (reference sequence). The CDR3 region has the DNA TGTACCAGCAGCCAAGCCTGGTTGCGGGAGCTGTTTTTT. Residues: CTSSQAWLRELFF.

This clonotype was counted at least ten times. The chain carries TRBV12-3 or TRBV12-4 and TRBJ2-1; D not resolved. Trimming cost V 3 bases and J 8 bases, with 8 bases left between them. The CDR3 sequence is 12 residues long. The CDR3 nucleotides read TGTGCCAGCAGTTTTTTGATAGATGAGCAGTTCTTC. Translated, it gives CASSFLIDEQFF.

Points on this clonotype: A read error is possible here, since a much larger clone lies one base away. This chain joins TRBV28 and TRBJ2-3; TRBD2 matches at 7 bases. The germline CDR1 and CDR2 sequences are MDHEN and SYDVKM. The CDR3 is 14 amino acids. V was clipped by 7 bases and J by 5 bases; unmatched bases: 9. The DNA for the CDR3 is TGTGCCAGCAATCGGGAGGAGGGCCAAGATACGCAGTATTTT. Its protein product is CASNREEGQDTQYF.

Many counts were recorded for this clonotype. The rearrangement links TRBV28 to TRBJ1-5; 8 positions agree with TRBD1. Germline V gene data show CDR1 as MDHEN and CDR2 as SYDVKM. V trimming: 8 bases; J trimming: 0 bases; junction bases outside the gene matches: 18. CDR3 size: 19 residues. Written as DNA, the CDR3 is TGTGCCAGCCTACACCCAACCGGGACAGGAGTATATAGCAATCAGCCCCAGCATTTT. Translated: CASLHPTGTGVYSNQPQHF.

At least ten counts were recorded for this clonotype. This chain connects TRBV25-1 to TRBJ1-2, with D hard to call. The CDR3 totals 15 residues. The germline V gene encodes CDR1 MGHDK and CDR2 SYGVNS. Trimming took off 3 bases at V and 4 bases at J, with 15 bases between the two ends. For the CDR3, the DNA is TGTGCCAGCAGTGATACAGCGTTACTGAGCTATGGCTACACCTTC. Its translation: CASSDTALLSYGYTF.

In this sample, this clonotype turned up many times. This chain joins TRBV5-1 and TRBJ2-7, with 8 bases fitting TRBD2. There are 16 residues in the CDR3. Germline loops: CDR1 SGHRS, CDR2 YFSETQ. The junction had 7 bases not matched to a gene; V was cut back by 0 bases and J by 2 bases. CDR3 in DNA: TGCGCCAGCAGCTTGGCCCCGGGAGGGGCCGCCTACGAGCAGTACTTC. This encodes CASSLAPGGAAYEQYF. The variable domain in full, with the rest retrieved from reference TRBV5-1 and TRBJ2-7, is KAGVTQTPRYLIKTRGQQVTLSCSPISGHRSVSWYQQTPGQGLQFLFEYFSETQRNKGNFPGRFSGRQFSNSRSEMNVSTLELGDSALYLCASSLAPGGAAYEQYFGPGTRLTVT.

This clonotype was seen many times. The chain employs TRBV20-1 and TRBJ1-1, with 10 positions matching TRBD1. The CDR3 sequence is 17 residues long. Trimming at V came to 2 bases and at J to 0 bases, leaving 9 bases not matched to a gene. CDR1 and CDR2 from the germline V gene are DFQATT and SNEGSKA (reference sequence). CDR3: CSARPWDRGRMNTEAFF. The CDR3 bases are TGCAGTGCTAGACCCTGGGACAGGGGACGCATGAACACTGAAGCTTTCTTT.

This clonotype was detected a few times. CDR3 residues: CASSQDRATTGSETQYF. The CDR3 DNA reads as TGCGCCAGCAGCCAAGATCGCGCGACCACAGGATCGGAGACCCAGTACTTC. This sequence joins TRBV4-3 and TRBJ2-5, with D perhaps matching TRBD1 (5 bases). Trimming shortened V by 0 bases and J by 5 bases, and 19 bases separated the two germline ends. CDR1 and CDR2 from the germline V gene are LGHNA and YSLEER. This CDR3 contains 17 residues.

This clonotype was recorded many times. The rearrangement links TRBV12-3 or TRBV12-4 to TRBJ2-1; D gene ambiguous. The CDR3 is 11 amino acids. V was shortened by 5 bases and J by 8 bases, with 7 bases between the two germline ends. CDR3 sequence (DNA): TGTGCCAGCAGTAGGGCGGATGAGCAGTTCTTC. Its translation: CASSRADEQFF.

This clonotype was observed a handful of times. The rearrangement links TRBV19 to TRBJ2-2; TRBD1 matches at 9 bases. V was clipped by 4 bases and J by 3 bases; unmatched bases: 6. The length of the CDR3 is 16 residues. CDR1 and CDR2 (germline): LNHDA, SQIVND (reference sequence). The CDR3 nucleotides read TGTGCCAGTAGTACGGACAGGGGCCTATACACCGGGGAGCTGTTTTTT. Residues: CASSTDRGLYTGELFF.

This clonotype was observed at least ten times. The J gene is TRBJ2-3, the V gene TRBV6-1; 7 nucleotides match TRBD2. J gave up 3 bases and V 8 bases, and 8 bases lay outside the gene matches. Germline V CDR1 and CDR2: MNHNS, SASEGT. CDR3 length: 14 residues. The CDR3 loop reads CASGSGAGTDTQYF. DNA of the CDR3: TGTGCCAGCGGGAGCGGAGCGGGAACAGATACGCAGTATTTT.